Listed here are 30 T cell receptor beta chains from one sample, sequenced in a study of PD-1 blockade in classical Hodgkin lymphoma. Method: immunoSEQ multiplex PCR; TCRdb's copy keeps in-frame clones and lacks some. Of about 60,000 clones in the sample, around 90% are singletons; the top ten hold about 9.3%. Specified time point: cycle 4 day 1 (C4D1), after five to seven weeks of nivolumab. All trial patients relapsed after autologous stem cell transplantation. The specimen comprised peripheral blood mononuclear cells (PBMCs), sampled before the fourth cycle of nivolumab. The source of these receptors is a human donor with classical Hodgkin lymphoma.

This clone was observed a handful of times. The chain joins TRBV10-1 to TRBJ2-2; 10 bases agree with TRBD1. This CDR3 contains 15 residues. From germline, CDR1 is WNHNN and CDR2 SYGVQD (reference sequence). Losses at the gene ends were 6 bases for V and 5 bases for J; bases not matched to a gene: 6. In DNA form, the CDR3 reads TGCGCCAGCAGACCCGGGACAGGGGAGACCGGGGAGCTGTTTTTT. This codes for CASRPGTGETGELFF.

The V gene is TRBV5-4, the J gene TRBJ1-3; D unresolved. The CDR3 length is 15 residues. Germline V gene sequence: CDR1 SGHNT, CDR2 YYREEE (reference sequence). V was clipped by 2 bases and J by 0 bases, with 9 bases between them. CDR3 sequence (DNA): TGTGCCAGCAGCTTTGCGGACCACTCTGGAAACACCATATATTTT. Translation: CASSFADHSGNTIYF.

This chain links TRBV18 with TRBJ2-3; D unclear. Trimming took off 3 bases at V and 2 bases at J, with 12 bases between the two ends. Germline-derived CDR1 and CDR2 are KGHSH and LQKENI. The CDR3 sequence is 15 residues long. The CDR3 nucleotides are TGTGCCAGCTCACCGGATGGGATCTTCACAGATACGCAGTATTTT. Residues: CASSPDGIFTDTQYF.

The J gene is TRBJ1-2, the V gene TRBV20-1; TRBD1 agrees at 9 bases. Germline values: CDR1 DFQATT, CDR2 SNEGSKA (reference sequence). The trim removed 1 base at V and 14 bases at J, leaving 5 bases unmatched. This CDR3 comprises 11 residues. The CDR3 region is CSARGGGQGTF. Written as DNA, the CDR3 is TGCAGTGCTAGAGGAGGGGGACAGGGAACCTTC.

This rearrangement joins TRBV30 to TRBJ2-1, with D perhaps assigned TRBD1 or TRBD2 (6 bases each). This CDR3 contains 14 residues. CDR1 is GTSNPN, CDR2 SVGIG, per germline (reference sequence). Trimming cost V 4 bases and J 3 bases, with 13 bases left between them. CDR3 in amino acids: CAWTPGANYNEQFF. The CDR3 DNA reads TGTGCCTGGACTCCGGGGGCCAACTACAATGAGCAGTTCTTC.

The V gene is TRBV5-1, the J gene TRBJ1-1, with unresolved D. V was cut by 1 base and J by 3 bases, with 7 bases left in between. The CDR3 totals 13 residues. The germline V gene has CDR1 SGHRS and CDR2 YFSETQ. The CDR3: CASSLYGDTEAFF. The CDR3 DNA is TGCGCCAGCAGCTTGTACGGTGACACTGAAGCTTTCTTT.

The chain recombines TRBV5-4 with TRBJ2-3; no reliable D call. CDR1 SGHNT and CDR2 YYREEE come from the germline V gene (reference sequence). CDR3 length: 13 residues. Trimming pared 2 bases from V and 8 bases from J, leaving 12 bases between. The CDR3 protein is CASSFLSSITQYF. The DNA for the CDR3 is TGTGCCAGCAGCTTTCTTTCGAGCATTACGCAGTATTTT.

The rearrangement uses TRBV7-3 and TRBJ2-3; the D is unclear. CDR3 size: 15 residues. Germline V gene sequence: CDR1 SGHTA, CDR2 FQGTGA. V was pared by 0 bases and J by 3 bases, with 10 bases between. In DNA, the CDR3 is TGTGCCAGCAGCTTAACGGCGTGGGAAACAGATACGCAGTATTTT. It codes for CASSLTAWETDTQYF.

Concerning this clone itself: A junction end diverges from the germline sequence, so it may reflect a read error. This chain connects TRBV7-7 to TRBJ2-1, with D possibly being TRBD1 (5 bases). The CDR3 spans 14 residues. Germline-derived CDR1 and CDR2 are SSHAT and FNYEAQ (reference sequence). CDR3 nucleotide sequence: TGTGCTAGCAGCTCCCACCCAGGGCCCAATGAGCAGTTCTTC. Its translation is CASSSHPGPNEQFF.

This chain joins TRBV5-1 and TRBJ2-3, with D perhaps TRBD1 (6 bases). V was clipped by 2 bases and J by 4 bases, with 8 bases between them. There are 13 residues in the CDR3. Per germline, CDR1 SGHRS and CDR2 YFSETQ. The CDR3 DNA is TGCGCCAGCAGCTTTTCAGGGGCAGATACGCAGTATTTT. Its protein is CASSFSGADTQYF.

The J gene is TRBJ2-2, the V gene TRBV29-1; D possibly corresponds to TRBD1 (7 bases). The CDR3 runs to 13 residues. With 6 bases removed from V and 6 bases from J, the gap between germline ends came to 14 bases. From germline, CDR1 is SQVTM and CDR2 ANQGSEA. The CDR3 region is CSVTPGGSGELFF. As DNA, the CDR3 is TGCAGCGTGACCCCAGGGGGGTCCGGGGAGCTGTTTTTT.

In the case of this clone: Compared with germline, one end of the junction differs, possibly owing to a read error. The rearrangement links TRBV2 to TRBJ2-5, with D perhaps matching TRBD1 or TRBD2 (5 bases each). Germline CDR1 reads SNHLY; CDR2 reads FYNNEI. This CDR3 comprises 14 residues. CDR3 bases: TGTGCCAGCAGGGAAGACAGCGGCTGGGAGACCCAGTACTTC. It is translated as CASREDSGWETQYF.

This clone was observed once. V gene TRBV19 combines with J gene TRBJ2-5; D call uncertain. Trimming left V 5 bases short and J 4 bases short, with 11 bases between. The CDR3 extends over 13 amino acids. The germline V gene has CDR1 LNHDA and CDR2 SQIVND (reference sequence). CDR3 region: CASSPGPVETQYF. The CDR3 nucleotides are TGTGCCAGTAGTCCAGGACCAGTAGAGACCCAGTACTTC.

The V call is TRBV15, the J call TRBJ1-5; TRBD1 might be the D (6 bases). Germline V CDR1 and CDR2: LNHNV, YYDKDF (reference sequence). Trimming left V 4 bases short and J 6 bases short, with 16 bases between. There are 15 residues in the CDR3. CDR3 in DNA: TGTGCCACCAGCATGCAGGGGATTGCGCTTCAGCCCCAGCATTTT. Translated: CATSMQGIALQPQHF.

CDR3 loop: CASLLTANTEAFF. CDR3 bases: TGTGCCAGTCTCCTAACAGCGAACACTGAAGCTTTCTTT. This chain connects TRBV6-5 to TRBJ1-1; D remains unclear. This CDR3 has 13 amino acids. Trimming shortened V by 9 bases and J by 1 base, and 12 bases separated the two germline ends. Germline CDR1 and CDR2: MNHEY and SVGAGI.

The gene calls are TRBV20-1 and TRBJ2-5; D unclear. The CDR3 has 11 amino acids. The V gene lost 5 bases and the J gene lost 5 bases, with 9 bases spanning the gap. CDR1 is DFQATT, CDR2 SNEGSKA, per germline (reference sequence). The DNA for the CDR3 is TGCAGTGCTGTAGGGATGGAGACCCAGTACTTC. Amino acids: CSAVGMETQYF.

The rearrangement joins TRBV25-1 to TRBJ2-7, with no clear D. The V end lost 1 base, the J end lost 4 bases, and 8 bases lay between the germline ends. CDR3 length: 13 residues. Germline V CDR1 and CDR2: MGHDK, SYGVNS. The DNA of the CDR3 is TGTGCCAGCAGTGAATTGGAATTTTACGAGCAGTACTTC. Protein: CASSELEFYEQYF.

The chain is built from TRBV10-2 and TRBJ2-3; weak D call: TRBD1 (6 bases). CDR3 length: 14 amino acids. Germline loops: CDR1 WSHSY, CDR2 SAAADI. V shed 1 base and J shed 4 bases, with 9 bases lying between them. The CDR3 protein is CASSEFGQSDTQYF. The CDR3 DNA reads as TGCGCCAGCAGTGAGTTCGGACAGTCAGATACGCAGTATTTT.

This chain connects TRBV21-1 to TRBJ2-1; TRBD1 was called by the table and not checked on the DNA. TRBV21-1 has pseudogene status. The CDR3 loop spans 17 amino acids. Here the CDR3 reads CASNLPRRQGPYNEQFF. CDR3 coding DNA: TGTGCCAGCAACCTGCCCCGAAGACAGGGACCCTACAATGAGCAGTTCTTC.

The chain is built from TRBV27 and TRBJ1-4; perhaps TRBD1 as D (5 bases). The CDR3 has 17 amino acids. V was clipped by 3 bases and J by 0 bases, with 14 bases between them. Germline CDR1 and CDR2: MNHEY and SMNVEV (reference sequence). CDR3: CASSFLPVGATNEKLFF. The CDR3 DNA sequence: TGTGCCAGCAGTTTTTTACCCGTAGGGGCAACTAATGAAAAACTGTTTTTT.

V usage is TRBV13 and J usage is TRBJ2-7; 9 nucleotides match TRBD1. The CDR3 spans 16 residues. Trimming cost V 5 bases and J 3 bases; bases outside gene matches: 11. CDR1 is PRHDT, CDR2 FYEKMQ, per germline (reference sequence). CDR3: CASSPSPGQGIYEQYF. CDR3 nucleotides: TGTGCCAGCAGCCCTTCGCCGGGACAGGGTATCTACGAGCAGTACTTC. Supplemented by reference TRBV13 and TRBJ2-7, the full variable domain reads AAGVIQSPRHLIKEKRETATLKCYPIPRHDTVYWYQQGPGQDPQFLISFYEKMQSDKGSIPDRFSAQQFSDYHSELNMSSLELGDSALYFCASSPSPGQGIYEQYFGPGTRLTVT.

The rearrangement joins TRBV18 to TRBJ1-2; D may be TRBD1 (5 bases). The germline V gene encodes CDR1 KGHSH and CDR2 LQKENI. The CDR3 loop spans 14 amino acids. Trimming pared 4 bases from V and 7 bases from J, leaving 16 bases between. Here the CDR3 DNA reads TGTGCCAGCTCACTCGGGACGTCAGCGGCTGGCTACACCTTC. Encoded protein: CASSLGTSAAGYTF.

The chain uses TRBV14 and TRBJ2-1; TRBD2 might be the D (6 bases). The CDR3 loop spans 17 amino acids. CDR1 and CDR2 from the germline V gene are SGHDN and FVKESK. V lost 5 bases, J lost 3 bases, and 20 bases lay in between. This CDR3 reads CASSIRLTRRDYNEQFF. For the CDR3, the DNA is TGTGCCAGCAGCATAAGACTCACCAGGAGGGACTACAATGAGCAGTTCTTC.

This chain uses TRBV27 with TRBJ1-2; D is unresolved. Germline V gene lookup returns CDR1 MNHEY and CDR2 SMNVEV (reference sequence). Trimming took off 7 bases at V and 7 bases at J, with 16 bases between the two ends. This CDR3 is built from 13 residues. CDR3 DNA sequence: TGTGCCAGCAAGCTAGTGAGACAATCTGGCTACACCTTC. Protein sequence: CASKLVRQSGYTF.

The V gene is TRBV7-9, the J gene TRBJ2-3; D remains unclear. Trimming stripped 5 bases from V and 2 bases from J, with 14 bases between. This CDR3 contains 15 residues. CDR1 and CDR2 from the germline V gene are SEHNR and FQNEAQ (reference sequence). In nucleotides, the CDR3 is TGTGCCAGCAGCGCAGACTTACCCTTCACAGATACGCAGTATTTT. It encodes CASSADLPFTDTQYF.

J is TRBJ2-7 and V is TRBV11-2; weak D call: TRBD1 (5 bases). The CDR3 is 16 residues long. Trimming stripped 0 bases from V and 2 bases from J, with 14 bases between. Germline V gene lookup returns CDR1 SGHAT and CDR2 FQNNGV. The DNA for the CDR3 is TGTGCCAGCAGCTTAGATCGAAGGGGTCCAGCCTACGAGCAGTACTTC. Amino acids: CASSLDRRGPAYEQYF.

CDR3 sequence: CASSSSGQGSSEQFF. The CDR3 DNA follows: TGTGCCAGCAGCTCCTCGGGACAGGGGTCAAGTGAGCAGTTCTTC. The V gene is TRBV7-8, the J gene TRBJ2-1; 10 bases agree with TRBD1. This CDR3 has 15 residues. J gave up 9 bases and V 4 bases, and 9 bases lay outside the gene matches. Germline V lookup: CDR1 SGHVS, CDR2 FQNEAQ.

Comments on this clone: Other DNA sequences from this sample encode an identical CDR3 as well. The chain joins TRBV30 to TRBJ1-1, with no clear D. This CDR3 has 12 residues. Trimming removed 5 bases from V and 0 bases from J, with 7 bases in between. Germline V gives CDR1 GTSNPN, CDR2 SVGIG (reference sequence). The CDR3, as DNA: TGTGCCTGGTCCCGTTTGAACACTGAAGCTTTCTTT. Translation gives CAWSRLNTEAFF. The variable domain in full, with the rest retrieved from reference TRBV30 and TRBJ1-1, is SQTIHQWPATLVQPVGSPLSLECTVEGTSNPNLYWYRQAAGRGLQLLFYSVGIGQISSEVPQNLSASRPQDRQFILSSKKLLLSDSGFYLCAWSRLNTEAFFGQGTRLTVV.

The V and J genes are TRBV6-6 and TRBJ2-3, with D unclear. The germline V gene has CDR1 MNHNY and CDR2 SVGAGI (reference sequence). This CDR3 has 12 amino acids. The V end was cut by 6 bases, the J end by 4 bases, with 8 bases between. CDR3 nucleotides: TGTGCCAGCAGCTTCCCGGCAGATACGCAGTATTTT. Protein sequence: CASSFPADTQYF.

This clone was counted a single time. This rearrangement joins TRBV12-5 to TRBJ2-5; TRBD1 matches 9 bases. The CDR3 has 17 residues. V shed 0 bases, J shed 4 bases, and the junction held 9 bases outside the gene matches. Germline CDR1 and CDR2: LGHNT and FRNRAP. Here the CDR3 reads CASGLVAGTGKTETQYF. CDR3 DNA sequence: TGTGCTAGTGGTTTGGTAGCCGGGACAGGGAAGACAGAGACCCAGTACTTC.